The entry below gives a single T cell receptor (beta chain) sequence along with its context. PBMCs were obtained from 10 ml fresh peripheral blood. The investigators amplified TCR beta CDR3 regions from RNA transcripts. An initial round of RT-PCR targeting the TCR CDR3 relied on the HTBI primer set. TCRdb itself ran the multiplex PCR reads through MiXCR, one entry per CDR3 protein. The repertoire includes roughly 350,000 distinct CDR3 sequences, around 13% of them detected once, and about 37% sits in the top ten. The record originates from a study of T cells in Graves' hyperthyroidism and ophthalmopathy. The V gene lost 3 bases and the J gene lost 1 base, with 13 bases spanning the gap. The CDR3 length is 15 residues. CDR1 SGHDN and CDR2 FVKESK come from the germline V gene.

The sequence was collected from a woman aged 40 to 49 with Graves' ophthalmopathy. Sequenced material: blood. The genes are TRBV14 and TRBJ2-7; TRBD1 might be the D (5 bases). CDR3 residues: CASSHDSQSSYEQYF. The CDR3 DNA follows: TGTGCCAGCAGCCACGACAGCCAATCTTCCTACGAGCAGTACTTC.